A selection of T cell receptor beta chains follows, all from one sample in a study of glioma-infiltrating T cells. TCRdb redid the calling of the multiplex PCR reads with MiXCR, one entry per CDR3 protein. The sample shows approximately 120,000 distinct CDR3 sequences, 23% of them seen only once. The sequenced sample consisted of glioma tissue, nonneoplastic brain tissue, or PBMCs (not recorded which). The receptors stem from a human donor with low-grade glioma or glioblastoma, undergoing nonglioma brain surgery, or in good health (not recorded which). Both conserved end residues are part of each CDR3. Fields, in order: D gene, J gene, V gene, clone size, CDR3 DNA, CDR3 protein. A D gene is named only where the DNA matches it firmly. Rows give clone size only sometimes, using once, few, many, or a class for an expanded clone.

TRBD1	TRBJ2-7	TRBV5-1	few	TGCGCCAGCAGCTTGGAAGGAGAGGGGGCGCATGAGCAGTACTTC	CASSLEGEGAHEQYF
-	TRBJ2-7	TRBV27	many	TGTGCCAGCAGTTTGAGGGGTGGCTACGAGCAGTACTTC	CASSLRGGYEQYF
-	TRBJ1-2	TRBV29-1	-	TGCAGCCACCTAGCCCCCGTATCTTATGGCTACACCTTC	CSHLAPVSYGYTF
-	TRBJ2-1	TRBV29-1	-	TGCAGCGTTGAACACCCGGGTGAGCAGTTCTTC	CSVEHPGEQFF
-	TRBJ2-6	TRBV29-1	-	TGCAGCGTAACCTCTGGGGCCAACGTCCTGACTTTC	CSVTSGANVLTF
-	TRBJ1-1	TRBV6-1	many	TGTGCCACCACAATCGGGTACGAGGACACTGAAGCTTTCTTT	CATTIGYEDTEAFF
TRBD2	TRBJ2-1	TRBV7-9	many	TGTGCCAGCAGCTTAGTAGCCGGCGGGGGGACTCCCTACAATGAGCAGTTCTTC	CASSLVAGGGTPYNEQFF
-	TRBJ1-1	TRBV5-1	many	TGCGCCAGCAGCTTGGCACCAGACCTGAACACTGAAGCTTTCTTT	CASSLAPDLNTEAFF
-	TRBJ1-1	TRBV4-1	-	TGCGCCAGCAGCCAAGGGAGGGCCCGAACGAACACTGAAGCTTTCTTT	CASSQGRARTNTEAFF
-	TRBJ2-3	TRBV29-1	-	TGCAGCGTCCCCGGGACGATACCCTTAGATACGCAGTATTTT	CSVPGTIPLDTQYF
-	TRBJ1-5	TRBV2	many	TGTGCCAGCAGTCAGTCGTATAGCAATCAGCCCCAGCATTTT	CASSQSYSNQPQHF
TRBD1	TRBJ2-1	TRBV5-1	-	TGCGCCAGCAGCTTATCTCCTATCAGACAGGGACAGTTCTTC	CASSLSPIRQGQFF
TRBD2	TRBJ2-5	TRBV5-1	-	TGCGCCAGCAGCTTGGTGGTTAGCGGGGAGACCGAGTACTTC	CASSLVVSGETEYF
TRBD2	TRBJ2-1	TRBV7-3	once	TGTGCCAGCAGCACCGGGGGAGCGGGAGGGAATGAGCAGTCCTTC	CASSTGGAGGNEQSF
-	TRBJ2-2	TRBV7-9	medium-sized	TGTGCCAGCAGCTTTACGGAGAACACCGGGGAGCTGTTTTTT	CASSFTENTGELFF
TRBD1	TRBJ1-5	TRBV18	-	TGTGCCAGCTCAGAGCAGGGGGATCAGCCCCAGCATTTT	CASSEQGDQPQHF
-	TRBJ1-6	TRBV12-3/TRBV12-4	many	TGTGCCAGCAGTTTACTGGGCGGTAATTCACCCCTCCACTTT	CASSLLGGNSPLHF
-	TRBJ2-2	TRBV4-3	many	TGCGCCAGCAGCCAAGCGGCCAGGGCCGGGGAGCTGTTTTTT	CASSQAARAGELFF
-	TRBJ2-3	TRBV6-1	many	TGTGCCAGCATAAGGTTTGAGGGCACAGATACGCAGTATTTT	CASIRFEGTDTQYF